This note documents a single T cell receptor (beta chain) sequence. Its specificity is not known. At one boundary the junction diverges from the germline segment, which might be a read error. This entry belongs to a study of blood T cells in healthy people across ages. Study results and limitations: Higher diversity, along with more naive CD4+ cells, distinguished long-lived donors from aged donors. It was not known whether donors were CMV positive (a possible confounder of expanded clonotype changes).

Alongside a J-beta primer mix, a sample-barcoded 5' primer served in a second PCR lasting roughly 7 to 12 cycles. Each cDNA molecule was tagged by a template-switch adaptor that had 12 random nucleotides. One entry per CDR3 protein results from TCRdb running MiXCR on the 5' RACE reads. The sample lists 1.2 million to 1.5 million distinct CDR3 sequences; approximately 59% were seen once. Germline V lookup: CDR1 SSHAT, CDR2 FNYEAQ (reference sequence). This CDR3 is 13 amino acids long. The V and J genes are TRBV7-7 and TRBJ2-3, with no clear D. Specimen: blood. The clonotype was recovered from a man between 18 and 35 years old in good health. This chain's CDR3 is CASSLDQRDTQYF. The CDR3 DNA is TGTGCTAGCAGCTTAGATCAGAGAGATACGCAGTATTTT.